This T cell receptor beta chain was sequenced in a study of human T cells and chemical hapten exposure. V lost 0 bases, J lost 6 bases, and 12 bases lay in between. The CDR3 sequence is 14 residues long. TCRdb re-derived calls from the RACE reads in MiXCR, one entry per CDR3 protein. The sample records about 250,000 distinct CDR3 sequences, around 7.7% being singletons. Time point defined: pre-sensitization, week 0. Indicated treatment: therapeutic diphenylcyclopropenone sensitization with weekly scalp DPC. This sample comprised whole blood, obtained in connection with sensitization to the hapten diphenylcyclopropenone (DPC). This rearrangement joins TRBV12-3 or TRBV12-4 to TRBJ2-7; D might be TRBD2 (5 bases). The sequence derives from a young man with alopecia areata. Some clones in this sample may be carry-over from other donors' samples. This CDR3 reads CASSLALEGSEQYF. The DNA of the CDR3 is TGTGCCAGCAGTTTAGCGCTAGAGGGTTCCGAGCAGTACTTC.